A single sample is the source of the 14 T cell receptor beta chains below, sequenced in a study of blood T cell repertoires in COVID-19 (dated by TCRdb to between 2020 and 2021). Library construction relied on the immunoSEQ multiplex PCR assay. Not all clones reach the TCRdb copy of this immuneACCESS table, which keeps in-frame sequences only. Checked studies attribute under half of the gap to unresolved V genes and leave the rest unexplained. The sample table shows around 100,000 clones, and around 89% are seen once. 3.5% of the sample rests with the top ten. Sequencing was performed on peripheral blood. The receptors shown here come from an older woman with acute or convalescent COVID-19.

This chain joins TRBV5-1 and TRBJ1-2; perhaps TRBD1 as D (6 bases). This CDR3 is 17 amino acids long. Trimming took off 1 base at V and 2 bases at J, with 18 bases between the two ends. Germline V CDR1 and CDR2: SGHRS, YFSETQ. CDR3 protein: CASSLLNLGGANYGYTF. Here the CDR3 DNA reads TGCGCCAGCAGCTTGCTCAACCTTGGGGGGGCAAACTATGGCTACACCTTC.

The chain recombines TRBV28 with TRBJ2-5, with D maybe TRBD1 (6 bases). V dropped 5 bases and J dropped 0 bases, with 10 bases sitting between them. CDR3 length: 14 residues. Per germline, CDR1 MDHEN and CDR2 SYDVKM. The CDR3 loop reads CASSQDRHQETQYF. The CDR3 DNA sequence: TGTGCCAGCAGTCAGGACAGACACCAAGAGACCCAGTACTTC.

V is TRBV7-8 and J is TRBJ2-2, with D maybe TRBD1 (5 bases). Trimming took off 3 bases at V and 7 bases at J, with 12 bases between the two ends. CDR3 length equals 14 residues. The germline CDR1 and CDR2 sequences are SGHVS and FQNEAQ. The CDR3 sequence: CASSFSRVYGELFF. CDR3 coding DNA: TGTGCCAGCAGCTTTAGCAGGGTGTACGGGGAGCTGTTTTTT. The variable domain in full, with the rest retrieved from reference TRBV7-8 and TRBJ2-2, is GAGVSQSPRYKVAKRGQDVALRCDPISGHVSLFWYQQALGQGPEFLTYFQNEAQLDKSGLPSDRFFAERPEGSVSTLKIQRTQQEDSAVYLCASSFSRVYGELFFGEGSRLTVL.

This clone was recorded once. The chain combines TRBV30 with TRBJ1-1; maybe TRBD1 (6 bases). The ends were cut back, 4 bases at V and 4 bases at J, with 13 bases in the middle. This CDR3 has 13 residues. Germline-derived CDR1 and CDR2 are GTSNPN and SVGIG (reference sequence). As DNA, the CDR3 is TGTGCCTGGACTTCACAGGGATTCACTGAAGCTTTCTTT. Its protein is CAWTSQGFTEAFF.

V gene TRBV25-1 combines with J gene TRBJ1-1; D is ambiguous. Between the trimmed V and J ends, which lost 2 bases and 5 bases, there was a span of 12 bases. Germline lookup yields CDR1 MGHDK and CDR2 SYGVNS. The CDR3 runs to 14 residues. CDR3 sequence (DNA): TGTGCCAGCAGTGAAGGTCTTGGGAGGACTGAAGCTTTCTTT. This codes for CASSEGLGRTEAFF. Combining the CDR3 with reference TRBV25-1 and TRBJ1-1 gives the whole variable domain EADIYQTPRYLVIGTGKKITLECSQTMGHDKMYWYQQDPGMELHLIHYSYGVNSTEKGDLSSESTVSRIRTEHFPLTLESARPSHTSQYLCASSEGLGRTEAFFGQGTRLTVV.

CDR3 residues: CASSLVAIFNTEAFF. CDR3 DNA: TGTGCCAGCAGCTTAGTGGCCATCTTTAACACTGAAGCTTTCTTT. The V call is TRBV7-8, the J call TRBJ1-1, with D hard to call. Deletions cut 1 base from V and 2 bases from J, with 11 bases between. CDR1 and CDR2 (germline): SGHVS, FQNEAQ. The CDR3 contains 15 residues.

The chain uses TRBV28 and TRBJ1-3, with 7 bases fitting TRBD1. V was clipped by 4 bases and J by 1 base; unmatched bases: 13. In germline, CDR1 is MDHEN, CDR2 SYDVKM. The CDR3 sequence is 18 residues long. The CDR3 nucleotides are TGTGCCAGCAGTTCTTGGGACAGTGGCGTAGGATCTGGAAACACCATATATTTT. It codes for CASSSWDSGVGSGNTIYF.

The chain carries TRBV7-8 and TRBJ1-2, with D perhaps matching TRBD1 (6 bases). V lost 5 bases to trimming and J lost 4 bases, with 11 bases between them. This CDR3 is built from 13 residues. CDR1 and CDR2 from the germline V gene are SGHVS and FQNEAQ. CDR3 nucleotides: TGTGCCAGCAGCCAAGACAGGAGCTATGGCTACACCTTC. It is translated as CASSQDRSYGYTF.

This rearrangement joins TRBV5-1 to TRBJ2-5; weak D call: TRBD1 (6 bases). Germline CDR1 and CDR2: SGHRS and YFSETQ. The V and J ends lost 5 bases and 2 bases respectively, with 10 bases between them. This CDR3 region has 13 residues. The CDR3 sequence: CASSITGQETQYF. The CDR3 nucleotides read TGCGCCAGCAGTATCACAGGGCAAGAGACCCAGTACTTC. The variable domain in full, completed from reference TRBV5-1 and TRBJ2-5, reads KAGVTQTPRYLIKTRGQQVTLSCSPISGHRSVSWYQQTPGQGLQFLFEYFSETQRNKGNFPGRFSGRQFSNSRSEMNVSTLELGDSALYLCASSITGQETQYFGPGTRLLVL.

This chain uses TRBV15 with TRBJ1-2; 10 bases are shared with TRBD1. This CDR3 has 18 residues. V gave up 5 bases and J gave up 9 bases; unmatched junction bases: 21. CDR1 is LNHNV, CDR2 YYDKDF, per germline (reference sequence). In DNA, the CDR3 is TGTGCCACCAGCTCAGATTACCTTGGGACAGGGGATATGGTGAGCTACACCTTC. Translated: CATSSDYLGTGDMVSYTF.

The sample holds a few counts of this clone. DNA of the CDR3: TGTGCCAGCAGCTTAGATCCGGATGAGCAGTTCTTC. Translating gives CASSLDPDEQFF. The chain carries TRBV7-9 and TRBJ2-1, with unresolved D. The V end was cut by 1 base, the J end by 8 bases, with 6 bases between. The CDR3 contains 12 residues. Germline CDR1 is SEHNR and CDR2 is FQNEAQ (reference sequence).

This chain connects TRBV9 to TRBJ1-3, with D possibly TRBD1 on 6 matching bases. The CDR3 is 14 residues long. Germline CDR1 SGDLS, CDR2 YYNGEE. V shed 2 bases and J shed 4 bases, with 10 bases lying between them. The chain's CDR3 is CASSVETGGNTIYF. As DNA, the CDR3 is TGTGCCAGCAGCGTCGAGACAGGAGGAAACACCATATATTTT.

This chain links TRBV7-9 with TRBJ1-1; no definite D call. This CDR3 comprises 14 residues. Between the trimmed V and J ends, which lost 2 bases and 0 bases, there was a span of 7 bases. Looked up from germline, CDR1 is SEHNR and CDR2 is FQNEAQ (reference sequence). The CDR3, as DNA: TGTGCCAGCAGCTTATCACAGCTGAACACTGAAGCTTTCTTT. Its protein is CASSLSQLNTEAFF. Full variable domain (missing parts from reference TRBV7-9 and TRBJ1-1): DTGVSQNPRHKITKRGQNVTFRCDPISEHNRLYWYRQTLGQGPEFLTYFQNEAQLEKSRLLSDRFSAERPKGSFSTLEIQRTEQGDSAMYLCASSLSQLNTEAFFGQGTRLTVV.

The chain uses TRBV5-4 and TRBJ1-6; D might be TRBD1 (5 bases). The germline V gene encodes CDR1 SGHNT and CDR2 YYREEE (reference sequence). The CDR3 length is 13 residues. Trimming shortened V by 1 base and J by 9 bases, and 8 bases separated the two germline ends. CDR3 amino acids: CASSLRGGSPLHF. DNA for the CDR3: TGTGCCAGCAGCTTGAGGGGAGGTTCACCCCTCCACTTT.